This TCR beta chain is drawn from a study of CXCR3-negative and CXCR3-positive naive CD8 T cells. Study-wide results and limits: Whereas both naive subsets had comparably high diversity, memory CD8+ cells had much lower diversity. Hydrophobicity of TRB CDR3s was greater in CXCR3-positive naive cells than in CXCR3-negative naive cells. Naive CXCR3-positive and CXCR3-negative cells shared TRBV-TRBJ usage; memory cells diverged.

A note on this clonotype: Antigen unknown.

The CDR3 is 14 residues long. CDR1 and CDR2 from the germline V gene are KGHDR and SFDVKD. Researchers prepared the TRB cDNA libraries using 5' RACE with UMI labels. TCRdb reanalyzed the 5' RACE reads and collapses them to one entry per CDR3 protein, without DNA. Its table lists tens of thousands of distinct CDR3 sequences. Naive CD8+ T cells showed a CD45RO-CCR7+CD27+CD95- phenotype. Sequenced: naive CXCR3- CD8+ T cells from blood. Regarding subset: CD45RO-CCR7+CD27+CD95- naive CD8+ T cells lacking CXCR3 (TNR3-). The clonotype originates from a human donor in good health. Some clones in this sample may be carry-over from other donors' samples. V is TRBV24-1 and J is TRBJ1-5; without DNA, the TCRdb call of TRBD1 cannot be checked. The CDR3: CATSETGKGQPQHF.